This T cell receptor (beta chain) was identified during a study of siplizumab effects on memory and regulatory T cells. In germline, CDR1 is WSHSY, CDR2 SAAADI. The CDR3 runs 14 residues. V lost 4 bases to trimming and J lost 0 bases, with 7 bases between them. Only in-frame clones appear in the TCRdb table, and some are missing; sequencing was by immunoSEQ multiplex PCR. The table records 90,000 to 140,000 clones, around 93% of them present only once. The sequenced sample was CD4+ T cells sorted from blood. The chain uses TRBV10-2 and TRBJ2-1, with D possibly being TRBD2 (5 bases). The sequence came from a human donor in good health. This CDR3 reads CASSVAGSYNEQFF. The DNA for the CDR3 is TGCGCCAGCAGTGTGGCGGGCTCCTACAATGAGCAGTTCTTC.